This is a list of T cell receptor beta chains from one sample in a study of blood T cell repertoires in COVID-19. Method: immunoSEQ multiplex PCR; TCRdb's copy keeps in-frame clones and lacks some. The data show about 66,000 clones, approximately 89% seen once. Sequencing was performed on peripheral blood. These receptors were taken from a man aged 60 to 69 with acute or convalescent COVID-19. CDR3s include the opening cysteine and the closing phenylalanine or tryptophan. Each record gives: CDR3 protein, CDR3 DNA, D gene, J gene, V gene, clone size. The D gene is left open where the match is weak. Expanded clones are given a class, and other clones once, few, many or no size at all.

CASSSSQGPTGELFF	TGTGCCAGCAGTTCCTCCCAGGGGCCGACCGGGGAGCTGTTTTTT	-	TRBJ2-2	TRBV6-5	-
CASSSSSYGYTF	TGTGCCAGCAGCTCCAGTTCCTATGGCTACACCTTC	-	TRBJ1-2	TRBV11-2	-
CASSPTAGAPYEQYF	TGTGCCAGCAGTCCTACAGCGGGGGCGCCCTACGAGCAGTACTTC	TRBD2	TRBJ2-7	TRBV2	few
CASSLSGGANTEAFF	TGTGCCAGCAGTTTGTCGGGTGGCGCGAACACTGAAGCTTTCTTT	-	TRBJ1-1	TRBV27	once
CASSLEVSGGIETQYF	TGTGCCAGCAGCTTAGAGGTTTCAGGTGGCATAGAGACCCAGTACTTC	-	TRBJ2-5	TRBV11-2	-
CAWSMDRGLPPTNEKLFF	TGTGCCTGGAGTATGGACAGGGGTCTTCCTCCAACTAATGAAAAACTGTTTTTT	TRBD1	TRBJ1-4	TRBV30	-
CASSRLVNRAVAFF	TGTGCCAGCAGCCGTTTAGTCAACAGGGCCGTAGCTTTCTTT	-	TRBJ1-1	TRBV7-2	-
CASSSGLAWGYGYTF	TGTGCCAGCAGCTCTGGACTGGCATGGGGCTATGGCTACACCTTC	-	TRBJ1-2	TRBV5-4	-
CASSWAGTGFGNEQFF	TGCGCCAGCAGCTGGGCCGGGACAGGGTTTGGAAATGAGCAGTTCTTC	TRBD1	TRBJ2-1	TRBV5-1	-
CASSFGTTETQYF	TGTGCCAGCAGTTTCGGTACGACTGAGACGCAGTATTTT	-	TRBJ2-3	TRBV12-3/TRBV12-4	-
CASSLQGSNTDTQYF	TGTGCCAGCAGCCTACAGGGGTCAAACACAGATACGCAGTATTTT	TRBD1	TRBJ2-3	TRBV6-5	-
CASSFGTGRSPLHF	TGTGCCAGCAGTTTTGGGACAGGGAGGTCACCCCTCCACTTT	TRBD1	TRBJ1-6	TRBV6-5	-
CAISGRQGIGDTEAFF	TGTGCCATCAGTGGGAGACAGGGGATTGGGGACACTGAAGCTTTCTTT	TRBD1	TRBJ1-1	TRBV10-3	-
CASSHGTPEAFF	TGTGCCAGCAGCCACGGGACACCTGAAGCTTTCTTT	-	TRBJ1-1	TRBV7-2	-
CASSQETGGFGNTIYF	TGTGCCAGCAGCCAAGAGACCGGAGGTTTTGGAAACACCATATATTTT	-	TRBJ1-3	TRBV3-1/TRBV3-2	-
CASSFSPFHSGANVLTF	TGTGCCAGCAGCTTCAGTCCCTTCCACTCTGGGGCCAACGTCCTGACTTTC	-	TRBJ2-6	TRBV5-6	-
CASSQDHQNGYTF	TGTGCCAGCAGCCAAGATCACCAGAATGGCTACACCTTC	-	TRBJ1-2	TRBV14	-
CATSTADPRNEQFF	TGTGCCACCAGCACAGCGGACCCTCGCAATGAGCAGTTCTTC	-	TRBJ2-1	TRBV15	-
CSVGQGDYGYTF	TGCAGCGTTGGTCAGGGTGACTATGGCTACACCTTC	-	TRBJ1-2	TRBV29-1	-
CASSLEGREQYF	TGTGCCAGCAGCTTGGAGGGTAGGGAGCAGTACTTC	-	TRBJ2-7	TRBV11-2	-
CASNPGGGNEQYF	TGTGCCAGTAATCCAGGGGGCGGAAACGAGCAGTACTTC	TRBD1	TRBJ2-7	TRBV5-4	-
CASSLRGGELFF	TGTGCCAGCAGCTTGCGGGGCGGGGAGCTGTTTTTT	-	TRBJ2-2	TRBV5-4	-
CASSRTGGLSYEQYF	TGTGCCAGCAGCCGGACAGGGGGCCTTAGCTACGAGCAGTACTTC	TRBD1	TRBJ2-7	TRBV3-1/TRBV3-2	-
CASSPPGLSNQPQHF	TGTGCCAGCTCCCCCCCAGGTCTTAGCAATCAGCCCCAGCATTTT	-	TRBJ1-5	TRBV6-5	-
CASSLYRGQYYGYTF	TGTGCCAGCAGCCTCTACAGGGGGCAGTACTATGGCTACACCTTC	TRBD1	TRBJ1-2	TRBV3-1/TRBV3-2	-
CASRRSGQGSGEQYF	TGCGCCAGTCGCCGATCAGGACAGGGCTCCGGCGAGCAGTACTTC	TRBD1	TRBJ2-7	TRBV5-1	-
CASKEGFGRPSGANVLTF	TGTGCCAGTAAAGAAGGGTTCGGGAGGCCCTCTGGGGCCAACGTCCTGACTTTC	TRBD2	TRBJ2-6	TRBV19	-
CASSPGTGTNTGELFF	TGCGCCAGCAGCCCGGGGACAGGTACGAACACCGGGGAGCTGTTTTTT	TRBD1	TRBJ2-2	TRBV5-1	-
CSASATPRDRGRYEQYF	TGCAGTGCTAGTGCTACGCCCCGGGACAGGGGGCGCTACGAGCAGTACTTC	TRBD1	TRBJ2-7	TRBV20-1	-
CASSVAQLAAYPIAYNEQFF	TGTGCCAGCAGCGTGGCTCAACTAGCGGCCTACCCCATCGCCTACAATGAGCAGTTCTTC	TRBD2	TRBJ2-1	TRBV9	few
CASSVSSTLSNEQFF	TGTGCCAGCAGCGTTAGCTCCACCCTTAGCAATGAGCAGTTCTTC	-	TRBJ2-1	TRBV7-2	few
CASSIDLGTGGYSNQPQHF	TGTGCCAGTAGTATAGATCTCGGGACAGGGGGCTATAGCAATCAGCCCCAGCATTTT	TRBD1	TRBJ1-5	TRBV19	-
CASSSIGSQGISYEQYF	TGTGCCAGCAGTTCAATAGGATCACAGGGTATTAGCTACGAGCAGTACTTC	-	TRBJ2-7	TRBV27	-
CASSQGQGIGYGYTF	TGTGCCAGCAGCCAAGGACAGGGTATCGGCTATGGCTACACCTTC	TRBD1	TRBJ1-2	TRBV3-1/TRBV3-2	-
CASSARQKHTGELFF	TGTGCCAGCAGTGCTAGACAGAAGCACACCGGGGAGCTGTTTTTT	-	TRBJ2-2	TRBV27	-
CASSVGTSGGIQETQYF	TGTGCCAGCAGCGTTGGGACTAGCGGGGGAATCCAAGAGACCCAGTACTTC	TRBD2	TRBJ2-5	TRBV9	-
CASKAGWVTGELFF	TGTGCCAGCAAGGCGGGGTGGGTCACCGGGGAGCTGTTTTTT	-	TRBJ2-2	TRBV6-5	-
CASSLAGTGTGYEQYF	TGCGCCAGCAGCTTGGCCGGTACCGGGACAGGGTACGAGCAGTACTTC	TRBD1	TRBJ2-7	TRBV5-1	-
CASSPRTGMTSGANVLTF	TGTGCCAGCTCACCAAGGACGGGGATGACCTCTGGGGCCAACGTCCTGACTTTC	-	TRBJ2-6	TRBV18	-
CASSGDRVNSPLHF	TGTGCCAGCAGTGGGGACAGAGTTAATTCACCCCTCCACTTT	TRBD1	TRBJ1-6	TRBV2	-
CASSSTGGANTEAFF	TGCGCCAGCAGCTCGACAGGGGGCGCGAACACTGAAGCTTTCTTT	TRBD1	TRBJ1-1	TRBV5-1	-